These 20 T cell receptor beta chains were all obtained from the same sample, sequenced in a study of T cells after yellow fever vaccination. From the 5' RACE reads, TCRdb called clonotypes with MiXCR, one entry per CDR3 protein. Of 250,000 to 350,000 distinct CDR3 sequences in the sample, 6.8% were seen once. The source material was PBMCs, sampled around 45 days after the first yellow fever vaccination. The receptors originated from a man between 18 and 35 years old who received the YFV17D yellow fever vaccine.

Comments on this clonotype: Its ends do not fully match the called genes, so a read error is possible. The chain links TRBV4-3 to TRBJ1-2; the D gene is possibly TRBD1 (5 bases). The CDR3 length is 12 residues. Germline V gene data show CDR1 as LGHNA and CDR2 as YSLEER. CDR3 protein: CDSSQGGYGYTF. DNA for the CDR3: TGCGACAGCAGCCAGGGAGGCTATGGCTACACCTTC.

This clonotype appeared a few times. At one of its ends the junction is not consistent with the germline gene, which may arise from a read error. V usage is TRBV4-1 and J usage is TRBJ2-3, with 11 bases that match TRBD2. From germline, CDR1 is MGHRA and CDR2 YSYEKL. The CDR3 length is 14 residues. The CDR3: CAGRLAGSTDTQYF. The CDR3 DNA is TGCGCCGGCAGACTAGCGGGGAGCACAGATACGCAGTATTTT.

This clonotype was found once. A read error is possible here, since a much larger clone lies one base away. J is TRBJ2-3 and V is TRBV6-2 or TRBV6-3, with D perhaps TRBD1 or TRBD2 (5 bases each). The V and J ends lost 4 bases and 3 bases respectively, with 14 bases between them. CDR1 MNHEY and CDR2 SVGEGT come from the germline V gene. The CDR3 covers 15 residues. The DNA of the CDR3 is TGTGCCAGCAGTTCAGGGTGCGCGGGTACAGATACGCAGTATTTT. Translating it yields CASSSGCAGTDTQYF.

This clonotype was detected a few times. The chain carries TRBV11-2 and TRBJ2-1, with D perhaps being TRBD1 or TRBD2 (6 bases each). The germline gives CDR1 SGHAT, CDR2 FQNNGV. Trimming pared 4 bases from V and 12 bases from J, leaving 19 bases between. The CDR3 is made up of 14 amino acids. This CDR3 reads CASSWSGAFAGQFF. CDR3 nucleotides: TGTGCCAGCAGCTGGTCGGGGGCCTTTGCGGGGCAGTTCTTC.

This clonotype was counted many times. J is TRBJ2-7 and V is TRBV5-1, with 8 bases identical to TRBD1. CDR3 length equals 14 residues. From germline, CDR1 is SGHRS and CDR2 YFSETQ. The junction had 7 bases not matched to a gene; V was cut back by 4 bases and J by 4 bases. The CDR3 reads CASSPGQGPYEQYV. In nucleotides, the CDR3 is TGCGCCAGCAGCCCTGGACAGGGCCCTTACGAGCAGTACGTC.

The chain employs TRBV29-1 and TRBJ2-5; possibly TRBD2 for D (7 bases). The CDR3 runs to 13 residues. Germline V gene sequence: CDR1 SQVTM, CDR2 ANQGSEA. Trimming took off 6 bases at V and 2 bases at J, with 13 bases between the two ends. The CDR3 region has the DNA TGCAGCGTAGCCCGGGGGGCTCAAGAGACCCAGTACTTC. Translating it yields CSVARGAQETQYF.

This clonotype was picked up a small number of times. The rearrangement uses TRBV12-3 or TRBV12-4 and TRBJ1-6, with D perhaps matching TRBD1 (5 bases). The CDR3 runs to 15 residues. The V end lost 3 bases, the J end lost 9 bases, and 15 bases lay between the germline ends. Written as DNA, the CDR3 is TGTGCCAGCAGTTTTCGGGACCGAAAGAGTTCACCCCTCCACTTT. It translates to CASSFRDRKSSPLHF.

This clonotype was detected only a few times. The V call is TRBV20-1, the J call TRBJ1-6; possibly TRBD1 for D (5 bases). Trimming left V 3 bases short and J 7 bases short, with 10 bases between. CDR1 and CDR2 (germline): DFQATT, SNEGSKA (reference sequence). CDR3 length equals 13 residues. The CDR3 spells CSASPTGNSPLHF. The CDR3 bases are TGCAGTGCTAGTCCTACAGGAAATTCACCCCTCCACTTT.

The rearrangement uses TRBV4-1 and TRBJ1-2; 7 bases are a match to TRBD1. The V gene's germline CDR1 is MGHRA and CDR2 YSYEKL. The CDR3 contains 16 residues. Trimming at V came to 3 bases and at J to 1 base, leaving 8 bases not matched to a gene. CDR3 coding DNA: TGCGCCAGCAGCCAGGCACAGGGGACCGTTAACTATGGCTACACCTTC. It yields the protein CASSQAQGTVNYGYTF.

This clonotype was seen more than once but under ten times. The chain joins TRBV25-1 to TRBJ1-1; D call uncertain. V dropped 3 bases and J dropped 7 bases, with 6 bases sitting between them. Germline lookup yields CDR1 MGHDK and CDR2 SYGVNS. The CDR3 spans 11 residues. The CDR3 sequence is CASSDRSEAFF. CDR3 in DNA: TGTGCCAGCAGTGATAGAAGTGAAGCTTTCTTT.

CDR3 in amino acids: CASSPTGPYEQYF. The CDR3 DNA follows: TGTGCCAGCTCACCTACCGGGCCCTACGAGCAGTACTTC. J is TRBJ2-7 and V is TRBV18; no reliable D call. The CDR3 runs to 13 residues. V was cut by 3 bases and J by 2 bases, with 8 bases left in between. Germline CDR1 is KGHSH and CDR2 is LQKENI.

Many counts were recorded for this clonotype. The genes are TRBV28 and TRBJ1-3; 7 positions agree with TRBD1. The CDR3 totals 14 residues. V dropped 4 bases and J dropped 0; count of bases not matched to a gene: 0. Looked up from germline, CDR1 is MDHEN and CDR2 is SYDVKM. The CDR3 protein is CASSSGGSGNTIYF. CDR3 in DNA: TGTGCCAGCAGTTCAGGGGGCTCTGGAAACACCATATATTTT.

There are a few counts of this clonotype. The chain has TRBV4-1 and TRBJ2-5; TRBD2 is a possible D gene (5 bases). V lost 3 bases, J lost 4 bases, and 12 bases lay in between. This CDR3 region has 14 residues. Per the germline V gene, CDR1 is MGHRA and CDR2 is YSYEKL. CDR3 coding DNA: TGCGCCAGCAGCCAGTCAGCGGCCCCAGAGACCCAGTACTTC. Encoded protein: CASSQSAAPETQYF.

The V call is TRBV20-1, the J call TRBJ1-2; D is unresolved. Trimming shortened V by 2 bases and J by 3 bases, and 19 bases separated the two germline ends. The CDR3 sequence is 16 residues long. Germline V lookup: CDR1 DFQATT, CDR2 SNEGSKA (reference sequence). Written as DNA, the CDR3 is TGCAGTGCTAGATCGGGCCGCATCCATAGGCACTATGGCTACACCTTC. Translating it yields CSARSGRIHRHYGYTF.

This clonotype occurred a few times. The CDR3 loop is CASSYEGTTDTQYF. The CDR3 DNA reads TGTGCCAGCAGTTACGAGGGGACCACAGATACGCAGTATTTT. This sequence joins TRBV6-5 and TRBJ2-3; D assignment may be TRBD1 or TRBD2 (5 bases each). Trimming removed 2 bases from V and 2 bases from J, with 8 bases in between. The germline V gene encodes CDR1 MNHEY and CDR2 SVGAGI. This CDR3 has 14 amino acids.

At least ten counts were recorded for this clonotype. This chain joins TRBV20-1 and TRBJ1-4; perhaps TRBD1 as D (6 bases). The CDR3 consists of 15 residues. Trimming took off 0 bases at V and 6 bases at J, with 14 bases between the two ends. Germline lookup yields CDR1 DFQATT and CDR2 SNEGSKA (reference sequence). The CDR3 spells CSARDSRGAYEKLFF. The CDR3 DNA reads as TGCAGTGCTAGAGATTCCAGGGGCGCGTATGAAAAACTGTTTTTT.

V is TRBV12-3 or TRBV12-4 and J is TRBJ2-2, with D perhaps matching TRBD1 (5 bases). V lost 3 bases to trimming and J lost 1 base, with 6 bases between them. The CDR3 has 14 residues. This CDR3 reads CASSFDRNTGELFF. Written as DNA, the CDR3 is TGTGCCAGCAGTTTTGACAGGAACACCGGGGAGCTGTTTTTT.

This clonotype was counted a few times. V usage is TRBV7-6 and J usage is TRBJ2-3; TRBD2 might be the D (7 bases). Germline CDR1 reads SGHVS; CDR2 reads FNYEAQ. The CDR3 is 18 residues long. V was cut by 4 bases and J by 7 bases, with 27 bases left in between. The CDR3 sequence: CASSYGLLGGGPGYTQYF. CDR3 nucleotide sequence: TGTGCCAGCAGCTATGGACTTCTTGGGGGGGGGCCGGGATATACGCAGTATTTT.

This clonotype turned up a few times. This chain connects TRBV2 to TRBJ2-4, with D perhaps assigned TRBD1 or TRBD2 (5 bases each). Germline V gene data show CDR1 as SNHLY and CDR2 as FYNNEI. V was clipped by 4 bases and J by 6 bases, with 13 bases between them. This CDR3 has 14 amino acids. This chain's CDR3 is CASSVQGGRNIQYF. The CDR3 DNA follows: TGTGCCAGCAGTGTCCAGGGTGGGAGAAACATTCAGTACTTC.

This clonotype was counted a few times. This rearrangement joins TRBV5-1 to TRBJ1-1, with unresolved D. Trimming removed 6 bases from V and 0 bases from J, with 12 bases in between. Germline assignment: CDR1 SGHRS and CDR2 YFSETQ. This CDR3 contains 14 residues. The CDR3 coding sequence is TGCGCCAGCAAGGTCGGGTATCTGAACACTGAAGCTTTCTTT. The encoded protein is CASKVGYLNTEAFF. Looking up the rest from reference TRBV5-1 and TRBJ1-1 gives the full variable domain: KAGVTQTPRYLIKTRGQQVTLSCSPISGHRSVSWYQQTPGQGLQFLFEYFSETQRNKGNFPGRFSGRQFSNSRSEMNVSTLELGDSALYLCASKVGYLNTEAFFGQGTRLTVV.